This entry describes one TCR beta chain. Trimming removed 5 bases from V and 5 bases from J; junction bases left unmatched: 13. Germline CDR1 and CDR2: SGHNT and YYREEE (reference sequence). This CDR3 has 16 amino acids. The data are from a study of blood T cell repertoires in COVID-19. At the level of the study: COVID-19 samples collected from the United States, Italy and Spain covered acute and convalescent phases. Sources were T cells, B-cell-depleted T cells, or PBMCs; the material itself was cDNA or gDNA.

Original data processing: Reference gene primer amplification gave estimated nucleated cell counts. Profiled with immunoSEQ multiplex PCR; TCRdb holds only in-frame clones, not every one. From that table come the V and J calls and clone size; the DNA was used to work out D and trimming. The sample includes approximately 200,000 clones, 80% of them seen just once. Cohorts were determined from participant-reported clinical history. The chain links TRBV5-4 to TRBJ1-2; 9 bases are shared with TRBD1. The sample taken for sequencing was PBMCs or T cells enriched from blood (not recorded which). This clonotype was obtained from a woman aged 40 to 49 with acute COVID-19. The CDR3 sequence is CASSQDPGQGGYGYTF. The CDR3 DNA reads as TGTGCCAGCAGTCAAGATCCGGGACAGGGAGGGTATGGCTACACCTTC. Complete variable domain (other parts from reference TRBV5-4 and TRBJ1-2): ETGVTQSPTHLIKTRGQQVTLRCSSQSGHNTVSWYQQALGQGPQFIFQYYREEENGRGNFPPRFSGLQFPNYSSELNVNALELDDSALYLCASSQDPGQGGYGYTFGSGTRLTVV.